This T cell receptor beta chain is from a study of T cell responses to AZD1222 COVID-19 vaccine. Study observations and caveats: Only a handful of individuals given AZD1222 were seropositive at baseline.

Germline V gene lookup returns CDR1 KGHSH and CDR2 LQKENI. Trimming took 0 bases from V and 2 from J; bases not matched to a gene: 3. The CDR3 runs 15 residues. On this clone itself: Antigen specificity is unknown.

The repertoire was sequenced with immunoSEQ multiplex PCR; TCRdb's copy has only in-frame clones and lacks some. The sample holds some 96,000 clones, around nine tenths seen once. The V gene is TRBV18, the J gene TRBJ1-1, with 7 bases identical to TRBD1. This sample comprised peripheral blood, obtained on day 0 of AZD1222 vaccination. The clonotype originates from an adult in good health. CDR3 in DNA: TGTGCCAGCTCACCACCACAGGGGCGTAACACTGAAGCTTTCTTT. Protein: CASSPPQGRNTEAFF.